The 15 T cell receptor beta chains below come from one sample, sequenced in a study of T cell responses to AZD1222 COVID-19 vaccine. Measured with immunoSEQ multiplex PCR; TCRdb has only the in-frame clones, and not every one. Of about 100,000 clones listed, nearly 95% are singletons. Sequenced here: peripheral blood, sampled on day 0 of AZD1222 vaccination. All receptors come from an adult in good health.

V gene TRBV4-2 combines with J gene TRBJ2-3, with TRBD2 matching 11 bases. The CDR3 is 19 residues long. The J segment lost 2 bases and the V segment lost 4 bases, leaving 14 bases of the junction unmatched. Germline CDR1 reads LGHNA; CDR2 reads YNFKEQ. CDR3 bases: TGTGCCAGCAGCCCCCTCGTAAGACTAGCGGGAACTGCCACAGATACGCAGTATTTT. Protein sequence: CASSPLVRLAGTATDTQYF.

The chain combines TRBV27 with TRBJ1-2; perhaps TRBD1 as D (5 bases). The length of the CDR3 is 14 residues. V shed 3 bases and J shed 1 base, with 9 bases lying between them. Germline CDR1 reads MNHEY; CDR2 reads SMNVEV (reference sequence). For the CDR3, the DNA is TGTGCCAGCAGTTTTTCTGACAGTAACTATGGCTACACCTTC. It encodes CASSFSDSNYGYTF.

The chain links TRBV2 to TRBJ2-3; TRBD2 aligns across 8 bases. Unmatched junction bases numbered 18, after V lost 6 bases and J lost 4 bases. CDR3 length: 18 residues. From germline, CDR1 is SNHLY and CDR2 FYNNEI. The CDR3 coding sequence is TGTGCCAGCAGAGGCGTAGCGGGAAGGGTTTCTCTCCCAGATACGCAGTATTTT. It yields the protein CASRGVAGRVSLPDTQYF.

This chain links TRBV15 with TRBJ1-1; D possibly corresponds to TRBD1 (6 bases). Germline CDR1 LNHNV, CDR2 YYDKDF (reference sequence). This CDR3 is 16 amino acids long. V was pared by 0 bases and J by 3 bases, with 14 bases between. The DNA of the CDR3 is TGTGCCACCAGCAGAGATCCCTACTACAGGGACACTGAAGCTTTCTTT. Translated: CATSRDPYYRDTEAFF.

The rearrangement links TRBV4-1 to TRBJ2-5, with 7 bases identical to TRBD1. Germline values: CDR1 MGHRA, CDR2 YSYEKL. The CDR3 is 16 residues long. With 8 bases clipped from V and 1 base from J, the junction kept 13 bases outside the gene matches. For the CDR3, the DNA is TGCGCCAGCTTCCCGGCGGACAGGACTTCCCAAGAGACCCAGTACTTC. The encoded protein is CASFPADRTSQETQYF.

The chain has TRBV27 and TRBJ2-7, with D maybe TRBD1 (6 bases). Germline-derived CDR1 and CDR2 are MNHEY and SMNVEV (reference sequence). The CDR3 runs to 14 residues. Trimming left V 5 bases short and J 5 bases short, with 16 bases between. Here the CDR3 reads CASSINRVLDEQYF. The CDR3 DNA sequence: TGTGCCAGCAGTATTAACAGGGTGTTGGACGAGCAGTACTTC.

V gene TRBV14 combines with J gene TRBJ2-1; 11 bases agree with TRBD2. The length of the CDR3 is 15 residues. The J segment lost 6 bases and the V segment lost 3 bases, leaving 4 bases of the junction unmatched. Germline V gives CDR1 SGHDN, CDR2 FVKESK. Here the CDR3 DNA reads TGTGCCAGCAGCCAGGAGACTAGCGGGATCAATGAGCAGTTCTTC. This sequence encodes CASSQETSGINEQFF.

The CDR3 region is CASSHGQGRSTDTQYF. The CDR3 DNA reads TGTGCCAGCAGCCACGGACAGGGGCGAAGCACAGATACGCAGTATTTT. V is TRBV7-8 and J is TRBJ2-3; 9 nucleotides agree with TRBD1. V was pared by 5 bases and J by 0 bases, with 6 bases of the junction left unmatched. This CDR3 comprises 16 residues. Germline V lookup: CDR1 SGHVS, CDR2 FQNEAQ.

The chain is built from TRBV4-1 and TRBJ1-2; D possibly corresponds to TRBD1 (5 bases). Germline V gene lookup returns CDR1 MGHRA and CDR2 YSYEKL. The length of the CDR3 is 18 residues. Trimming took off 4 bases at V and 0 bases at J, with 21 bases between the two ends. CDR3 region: CASSPGTSPWQTNYGYTF. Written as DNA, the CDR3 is TGCGCCAGCAGCCCTGGGACTTCCCCCTGGCAAACTAACTATGGCTACACCTTC.

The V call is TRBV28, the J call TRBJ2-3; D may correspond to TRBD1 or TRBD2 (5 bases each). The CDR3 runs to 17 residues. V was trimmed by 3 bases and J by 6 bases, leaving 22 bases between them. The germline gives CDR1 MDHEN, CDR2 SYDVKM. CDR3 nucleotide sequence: TGTGCCAGCAGTTTTGTTTGGAAAGGGGACGATGGGGATACGCAGTATTTT. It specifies CASSFVWKGDDGDTQYF.

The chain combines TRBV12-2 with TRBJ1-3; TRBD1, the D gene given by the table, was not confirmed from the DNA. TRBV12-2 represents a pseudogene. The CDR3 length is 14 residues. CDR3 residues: CASRLDGRGNTIYF. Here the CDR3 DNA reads TGTGCAAGTCGCTTAGACGGCAGGGGGAACACCATATATTTT.

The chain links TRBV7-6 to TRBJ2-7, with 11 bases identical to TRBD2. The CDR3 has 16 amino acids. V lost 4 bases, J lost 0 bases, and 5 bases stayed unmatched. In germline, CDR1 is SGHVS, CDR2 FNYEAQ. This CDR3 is CASSSQTSGVSYEQYF. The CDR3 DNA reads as TGTGCCAGCAGCTCACAGACTAGCGGGGTCTCCTACGAGCAGTACTTC.

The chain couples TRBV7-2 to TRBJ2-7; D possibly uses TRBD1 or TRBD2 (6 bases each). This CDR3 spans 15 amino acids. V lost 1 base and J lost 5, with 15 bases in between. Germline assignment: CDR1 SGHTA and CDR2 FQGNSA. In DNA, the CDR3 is TGTGCCAGCAGCTTAGTCATGGGGGGCAGGGACGAGCAGTACTTC. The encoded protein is CASSLVMGGRDEQYF.

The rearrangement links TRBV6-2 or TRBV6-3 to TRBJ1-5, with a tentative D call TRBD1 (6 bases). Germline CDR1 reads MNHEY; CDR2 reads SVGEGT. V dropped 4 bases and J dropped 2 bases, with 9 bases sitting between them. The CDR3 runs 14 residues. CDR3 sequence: CASSLQGGNQPQHF. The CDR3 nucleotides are TGTGCCAGCAGTTTACAGGGAGGCAATCAGCCCCAGCATTTT.

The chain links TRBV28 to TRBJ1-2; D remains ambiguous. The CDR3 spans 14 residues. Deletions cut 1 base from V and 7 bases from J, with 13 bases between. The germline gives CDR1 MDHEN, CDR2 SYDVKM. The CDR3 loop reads CASSLFWVSGGYTF. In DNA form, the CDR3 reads TGTGCCAGCAGTTTATTCTGGGTATCGGGTGGCTACACCTTC.